The source of this TCR beta chain is a study of human T cells and chemical hapten exposure. Study observations and caveats: The formation of large CDR3 similarity clusters by expanded TCRs significantly exceeded that of controls.

Trimming removed 3 bases from V and 5 bases from J; junction bases left unmatched: 9. Germline V gene lookup returns CDR1 MDHEN and CDR2 SYDVKM. This CDR3 contains 16 residues. One entry per CDR3 protein results from TCRdb running MiXCR on the RACE reads. Among about 54,000 distinct CDR3 sequences, about a tenth were seen once, and the ten largest hold under 2%. Concerning this clonotype: Its antigen remains unidentified.

The time point is: patch test 2, 6 weeks after DPC sensitization. The treatment here: therapeutic diphenylcyclopropenone sensitization with weekly scalp DPC. The chain couples TRBV28 to TRBJ2-7; TRBD2 matches at 11 bases. This clonotype was obtained from a woman aged 45-60 years with alopecia areata. Some clones in this sample may be carry-over from other donors' samples. The sequencing here drew on whole blood, taken in connection with sensitization to the hapten diphenylcyclopropenone (DPC). The chain's CDR3 is CASSFVLTSGADEQYF. The CDR3 coding sequence is TGTGCCAGCAGTTTTGTTCTGACTAGCGGGGCCGACGAGCAGTACTTC.